This T cell receptor (beta chain) was recorded in a study of blood T cell repertoires in COVID-19. In the study overall: COVID-19 samples collected from the United States, Italy and Spain covered acute and convalescent phases. The cDNA or gDNA used as material had been derived from T cells, B-cell-depleted T cells, or PBMCs.

V was cut by 4 bases and J by 10 bases, with 14 bases left in between. Germline assignment: CDR1 MNHEY and CDR2 SVGAGI. This CDR3 comprises 13 residues. Per the study methods: Amplification of reference gene primers was used by the study to estimate nucleated cell counts. Profiled with immunoSEQ multiplex PCR; TCRdb holds only in-frame clones, not every one. Clone size and V and J calls were adopted from that table, with D and trimming inferred from the DNA. The sample carries 140,000 to 150,000 clones, 75% to 90% recorded once. Sequencing was performed on peripheral blood. The TCR comes from a human donor in a cohort sampled during active COVID-19. The chain joins TRBV6-5 to TRBJ2-1, with a weak D call TRBD1 (6 bases). DNA of the CDR3: TGTGCCAGCAGTTCCAGGACAGATGGCGAGCAGTTCTTC. Amino acid sequence: CASSSRTDGEQFF.